This T cell receptor beta chain was recovered during a study of OX40 agonist ivuxolimab in advanced cancers. Study context: Prior checkpoint blockade (anti-PD-1, anti-PD-L1 or anti-CTLA-4) was permitted; approximately 41% had it. Whole-study findings and limits: Among T cells, CD8+ cells averaged more expanded clones than CD4+ cells.

Autoimmune disease history or systemic immunosuppression barred patients. Some clones are missing from TCRdb's copy, which holds only in-frame ones; the method was immunoSEQ multiplex PCR. The sample contains 42,000 or so clones, around 84% of which appear only once. A note on this clone: What it binds is not known.

The receptor was isolated from an adult with an advanced solid tumor such as melanoma, head and neck, liver or kidney cancer. Specimen: CD4+ or CD8+ T cells sorted from blood, collected in a trial of the OX40 agonist ivuxolimab.

For the CDR3, the DNA is TGTGCCAGCGGGGGGGAGGAGACCCAGTACTTC. Translation: CASGGEETQYF. V usage is TRBV28 and J usage is TRBJ2-5; 7 nucleotides match TRBD2. The CDR3 contains 11 residues. The ends lost 8 bases at V and 5 bases at J; junction bases unmatched: 2. Germline values: CDR1 MDHEN, CDR2 SYDVKM.